What follows describes a single T cell receptor beta chain. This sample is part of a study of blood T cell repertoires in COVID-19. Produced via immunoSEQ multiplex PCR; TCRdb's table is partial and in-frame only. The sample yields under 150,000 clones, around three quarters seen once. The length of the CDR3 is 19 residues. The specimen was peripheral blood. This clonotype originated in a woman older than 75 with acute or convalescent COVID-19. V usage is TRBV21-1 and J usage is TRBJ1-4. TRBV21-1 is classified as a pseudogene. The CDR3 reads CASSKGWGSRGSTNEKLFF. The CDR3 coding sequence is TGTGCCAGCAGCAAAGGTTGGGGTTCTCGGGGATCAACTAATGAAAAACTGTTTTTT.